The text below deals with one TCR beta chain. Its antigen is still unknown. Libraries were prepared by immunoSEQ multiplex PCR; TCRdb keeps only in-frame clonotypes and omits some of them. The table records more than 50,000 clones, 80% to 90% of them present only once. In germline, CDR1 is SGHNT, CDR2 YYREEE (reference sequence). Germline trimming cut 3 bases from V and 5 bases from J; bases unmatched to any gene: 9. The CDR3 is 15 residues long. This sample was included in a study of OX40 agonist ivuxolimab in advanced cancers. Study findings and constraints: Both CD4+ and CD8+ T cell populations in blood had undergone clonal expansion by week 6 at 0.1 to 3.0 mg/kg.

The material was CD4+ or CD8+ T cells sorted from blood, obtained in a trial of the OX40 agonist ivuxolimab. This sequence was found in an adult with an advanced solid tumor such as melanoma, head and neck, liver or kidney cancer. V is TRBV5-4 and J is TRBJ2-5, with 8 positions matching TRBD1. CDR3: CASSWSGQGGETQYF. The CDR3 coding sequence is TGTGCCAGCAGCTGGTCAGGACAGGGCGGGGAGACCCAGTACTTC.